The rows below give T cell receptor beta chains drawn from one sample of a study of early T cells in non-severe SARS-CoV-2 infection. A single record per CDR3 protein comes from TCRdb applying MiXCR to the 5' RACE reads. The sample has under 85,000 distinct CDR3 sequences, around 13% seen once. The sample was whole blood. These receptor sequences come from an adult who was a healthcare worker with PCR-confirmed SARS-CoV-2 infection or an uninfected control (not recorded which). Both conserved end residues are part of each CDR3. D genes are given only for firm matches. Not all rows give a size; the values are once, few, many and, for expanded clones, a class.

v_call	clone_size	j_call	d_call	cdr3_length	cdr3_aa	cdr3_nt
TRBV29-1	.	TRBJ2-7	.	14	CSVEFGDLPYEQYF	TGCAGCGTTGAGTTCGGGGACCTCCCCTACGAGCAGTACTTC
TRBV24-1	.	TRBJ2-1	.	16	CATSDSLRSSYNEQFF	TGTGCCACCAGTGATTCACTGAGGAGCTCCTACAATGAGCAGTTCTTC
TRBV10-3	few	TRBJ2-2	.	13	CAILTEITGELFF	TGTGCCATCCTGACTGAGATCACCGGGGAGCTGTTTTTT
TRBV28	.	TRBJ2-1	.	15	CASTIGGLEVNEQFF	TGTGCCAGCACTATAGGGGGACTTGAGGTGAATGAGCAGTTCTTC
TRBV20-1	few	TRBJ2-3	.	14	CSARDPWQVDTQYF	TGCAGTGCTAGAGACCCCTGGCAGGTAGATACGCAGTATTTT
TRBV13	.	TRBJ1-3	TRBD1	14	CASSVTGAGNTIYF	TGTGCCAGCAGCGTCACAGGGGCTGGAAACACCATATATTTT
TRBV29-1	few	TRBJ2-3	.	13	CSVERLYTDTQYF	TGCAGCGTTGAAAGGTTATACACAGATACGCAGTATTTT
TRBV7-2	few	TRBJ2-7	.	15	CASSLTSTSEYEQYF	TGTGCCAGCAGCTTAACTTCCACTTCCGAGTACGAGCAGTACTTC
TRBV20-1	few	TRBJ1-1	TRBD1	15	CSAQGGVGLTTEAFF	TGCAGTGCTCAGGGGGGGGTAGGTTTAACTACTGAAGCTTTCTTT
TRBV6-2/TRBV6-3	.	TRBJ1-3	.	12	CASSVIGNTIYF	TGTGCCAGCAGCGTCATCGGAAACACCATATATTTT
TRBV28	.	TRBJ1-6	.	12	CASRYTLSPLHF	TGTGCCAGCAGATACACTCTTTCACCCCTCCACTTT
TRBV7-2	.	TRBJ2-7	.	14	CASSLSTGFYEQYF	TGTGCCAGCAGCTTAAGTACCGGATTCTACGAGCAGTACTTC
TRBV20-1	.	TRBJ2-3	.	14	CSAGLTRGTDTQYF	TGCAGTGCTGGCCTTACTAGAGGTACAGATACGCAGTATTTT
TRBV5-1	.	TRBJ1-4	.	16	CASSLSAVATNEKLFF	TGCGCCAGCAGCTTGTCGGCGGTTGCAACTAATGAAAAACTGTTTTTT
TRBV11-2	.	TRBJ2-3	TRBD1	15	CASSAGTGATDTQYF	TGTGCCAGCAGCGCCGGGACAGGGGCCACAGATACGCAGTATTTT
TRBV6-5	.	TRBJ2-3	.	13	CASSYDLTDTQYF	TGTGCCAGCAGTTATGACCTAACAGATACGCAGTATTTT
TRBV5-1	few	TRBJ1-1	.	15	CASSLDGGARTEAFF	TGCGCCAGCAGCTTGGATGGGGGCGCAAGGACTGAAGCTTTCTTT
TRBV7-2	few	TRBJ1-3	.	13	CASSDVSGNTIYF	TGTGCCAGCAGTGATGTCTCTGGAAACACCATATATTTT
TRBV12-3/TRBV12-4	few	TRBJ2-2	.	14	CASSWTRNTGELFF	TGTGCCAGCAGCTGGACGAGGAACACCGGGGAGCTGTTTTTT
TRBV10-3	many	TRBJ1-6	TRBD1	17	CAISEPIRTGENSPLHF	TGTGCCATCAGTGAGCCTATTAGGACAGGGGAGAATTCACCCCTCCACTTT
TRBV5-1	many	TRBJ1-1	.	14	CASSRRRGNTEAFF	TGCGCCAGCAGTCGGCGCCGCGGGAACACTGAAGCTTTCTTT
TRBV28	few	TRBJ2-7	.	15	CASILSGTPSYEQYF	TGTGCCAGCATTCTTTCCGGGACACCGTCCTACGAGCAGTACTTC
TRBV7-2	few	TRBJ2-4	TRBD1	14	CASSTGASKNIQYF	TGTGCCAGCAGTACAGGGGCCTCCAAAAACATTCAGTACTTC
TRBV19	many	TRBJ2-1	TRBD2	15	CASSISGNSNNEQFF	TGTGCCAGTAGTATAAGCGGGAATTCGAACAATGAGCAGTTCTTC
TRBV2	.	TRBJ1-1	.	14	CASSLWAGNTEAFF	TGTGCCAGTAGCCTATGGGCGGGGAACACTGAAGCTTTCTTT
TRBV7-9	many	TRBJ2-3	.	13	CASNPSSTDTQYF	TGTGCCAGCAACCCCAGCAGCACAGATACGCAGTATTTT
TRBV7-6	few	TRBJ2-1	.	16	CASSSGLGRSYNEQFF	TGTGCCAGCAGCTCCGGGCTAGGGAGGTCCTACAATGAGCAGTTCTTC
TRBV28	.	TRBJ1-5	.	15	CASAQQLGGNQPQHF	TGTGCCAGTGCCCAACAATTGGGGGGCAATCAGCCCCAGCATTTT
TRBV9	.	TRBJ1-6	.	12	CASSTGNSPLHF	TGTGCCAGCAGCACGGGGAATTCACCCCTCCACTTT
TRBV28	many	TRBJ2-1	.	12	CASSFLGGEQFF	TGTGCCAGCAGTTTTTTGGGGGGTGAGCAGTTCTTC
TRBV20-1	many	TRBJ2-7	.	14	CSARGQGQAYEQYF	TGCAGTGCTAGAGGGCAGGGGCAAGCCTACGAGCAGTACTTC
TRBV20-1	few	TRBJ2-7	.	16	CSARDRERYDPYEQYF	TGCAGTGCTAGAGATCGAGAAAGATATGATCCCTACGAGCAGTACTTC
TRBV6-5	.	TRBJ2-7	.	16	CASSYLRDLPRGKQYF	TGTGCCAGCAGTTACCTCCGGGACCTCCCTCGAGGGAAGCAGTACTTC